This T cell receptor (beta chain) comes out of a study of cytomegalovirus exposure and HLA in healthy donors (dated by TCRdb to about 2017). For the study in its entirety: According to a later analysis, one platform produced both the approximately 110 validation repertoires and the 670 or so repertoires of the first cohort. Besides the first cohort of roughly 660 subjects, a separate validation cohort made up of over 100 different subjects was used. The study was designed to test whether signatures of past pathogen exposure could be identified by cataloging public T cell receptors. To predict cytomegalovirus infection status, the study combined high-throughput TCR immunosequencing, statistical association of individual TCRs with disease status, and machine learning.

V and J lose 2 bases and 2 bases, and a span of 10 bases separates them. According to the germline V gene, CDR1 reads SGHRS and CDR2 reads YFSETQ. From the cysteine up to the phenylalanine, the CDR3 has a length of 14 residues. Just the 42-base CDR3 DNA is kept, in frame starting at base 1. The donors were included in the validation cohort of 100 to 150 subjects, a group kept apart from the roughly 700-subject first cohort. The receptor library was made with the immunoSEQ multiplex PCR assay. The authors' analysis ran thus. To diagnose cytomegalovirus status from the catalog of TCR beta chain sequences, a statistical classification framework was built. TCRdb obtained this table from immuneACCESS and retained in-frame rearrangements with V and J assigned. These tables miss some clones; where compared with another copy, unresolved V genes account for less than half of the shortfall, and the remainder is unexplained. V, J and clone size are those of that table, while D and trimming were read from the DNA. A total of some 140,000 clones appear in this sample, roughly nine tenths of them only once. In total, the top ten clones hold 2.9% of the sample.

As to this clone: The antigen it binds to is not known. There are no base qualities to consult, and no much larger clone falls within one base.

The paper's findings and limits, for the study overall: The validation cohort had no HLA typing available for a later analysis, so co-occurrence within that cohort was assessed over all 130 or so repertoires. The authors suggested that the approach could potentially be generalized to other disease states and immunological phenotypes. While some public TCRs were present in many individuals, most TCR sequences turned up only very rarely across donors. In vitro tests confirmed that a few of the cytomegalovirus-associated TCR beta chains recognize cytomegalovirus antigens. The study gave a list of under 200 TCR beta chains associated with cytomegalovirus. In a later analysis, TCRs clustered in the first cohort were found to also tend to co-occur in the 130 or so validation repertoires, with roughly 93% of cluster scores above 0. In both the original and validation cohorts, the classifier was reported to diagnose cytomegalovirus status with high specificity and sensitivity.

Specimen: PBMCs. The sequence derives from a young man in good health and CMV-seronegative. The rearranged chain carries TRBV5-1 and TRBJ2-5; the D gene is perhaps TRBD1, from 6 matching bases. The sequence in DNA is TGCGCCAGCAGCTTAACAGGGAAGCAAGAGACCCAGTACTTC. It is translated as CASSLTGKQETQYF. Where the CDR3 stops, the reference TRBV5-1 and TRBJ2-5 genes take over; the full variable domain is KAGVTQTPRYLIKTRGQQVTLSCSPISGHRSVSWYQQTPGQGLQFLFEYFSETQRNKGNFPGRFSGRQFSNSRSEMNVSTLELGDSALYLCASSLTGKQETQYFGPGTRLLVL.